Presented here are 8 T cell receptor beta chains from one specimen sequenced in a study of blood T cell repertoires in COVID-19. The method was immunoSEQ multiplex PCR; TCRdb's version includes in-frame clones alone and lacks a portion of them. Here the sample spans some 130,000 clones, about 88% being singletons. Sequencing input: peripheral blood. The receptors derive from a man aged 55 to 70 with COVID-19, enrolled during active disease.

The chain combines TRBV2 with TRBJ2-1, with 13 bases lining up with TRBD2. The germline CDR1 and CDR2 sequences are SNHLY and FYNNEI. V was clipped by 6 bases and J by 12 bases; unmatched bases: 8. The CDR3 extends over 14 amino acids. The CDR3 sequence: CASRSGTSGTPQFF. The CDR3 nucleotides read TGTGCCAGCAGATCCGGGACTAGCGGGACGCCGCAGTTCTTC.

The gene calls are TRBV27 and TRBJ2-7, with D possibly matching TRBD1 (5 bases). Trimming left V 4 bases short and J 3 bases short, with 19 bases between. The CDR3 length is 16 residues. Germline loops: CDR1 MNHEY, CDR2 SMNVEV (reference sequence). This chain's CDR3 is CASSSGGGQGFYEQYF. In DNA form, the CDR3 reads TGTGCCAGCAGTTCTGGCGGTGGCCAGGGATTCTACGAGCAGTACTTC.

This clone appeared a single time. The rearrangement links TRBV3-1 (or the pseudogene TRBV3-2) to TRBJ1-2, with 11 bases identical to TRBD1. This CDR3 is 14 amino acids long. The V and J ends lost 8 bases and 3 bases, in that order; junction bases with no gene match: 5. The germline CDR1 and CDR2 sequences are LGHDT and YNNKEL (reference sequence). The CDR3 bases are TGTGCCAGCGGACAGGGGGCAGGTGACTATGGCTACACCTTC. It encodes CASGQGAGDYGYTF.

The chain links TRBV12-3 or TRBV12-4 to TRBJ2-1, with 7 positions matching TRBD1. The CDR3 consists of 13 residues. Trimming took 7 bases from V and 4 from J; bases not matched to a gene: 4. CDR3 nucleotides: TGTGCCAGCAACAAGGGGGCATACAATGAGCAGTTCTTC. Translation: CASNKGAYNEQFF.

The V gene is TRBV19, the J gene TRBJ1-1, with D uncertain. This CDR3 comprises 15 residues. Germline CDR1 is LNHDA and CDR2 is SQIVND (reference sequence). Between the trimmed V and J ends, which lost 4 bases and 0 bases, there was a span of 12 bases. The CDR3 DNA sequence: TGTGCCAGTAGTAGAGGGCCGCGCATGAACACTGAAGCTTTCTTT. Translation: CASSRGPRMNTEAFF.

The chain has TRBV7-9 and TRBJ2-5, with TRBD1 identical over 8 bases. Per germline, CDR1 SEHNR and CDR2 FQNEAQ (reference sequence). Trimming took 1 base from V and 4 from J; bases not matched to a gene: 5. This CDR3 comprises 15 residues. CDR3 amino acids: CASSLDPGGRETQYF. CDR3 coding DNA: TGTGCCAGCAGCTTAGACCCAGGGGGCCGAGAGACCCAGTACTTC.

This clone has a single count. The J gene is TRBJ2-3, the V gene TRBV7-3; the D gene is possibly TRBD1 (6 bases). The V and J ends lost 4 bases and 5 bases respectively, with 7 bases between them. Per germline, CDR1 SGHTA and CDR2 FQGTGA. This CDR3 spans 12 amino acids. CDR3 loop: CASSSTGDTQYF. CDR3 nucleotides: TGTGCCAGCAGCTCGACAGGAGATACGCAGTATTTT.

J is TRBJ1-1 and V is TRBV6-5; weak D call: TRBD1 (6 bases). Germline V gene lookup returns CDR1 MNHEY and CDR2 SVGAGI. The CDR3 sequence is 14 residues long. Deletions cut 7 bases from V and 1 base from J, with 13 bases between. The CDR3 bases are TGTGCCAGCACGGCAGGGGTTACGAACACTGAAGCTTTCTTT. Translated: CASTAGVTNTEAFF.